This TCR beta chain was sequenced during a study of T cell responses to AZD1222 COVID-19 vaccine. Libraries were prepared by immunoSEQ multiplex PCR; TCRdb keeps only in-frame clonotypes and omits some of them. The repertoire holds 100,000 or so clones, with about 90% as singletons. As to this clone: Its antigen is unknown.

Study results and caveats: Spike as a whole was targeted by vaccine-associated CD4 TCRs, dominant at 160-218 and 743-854. Repertoire sampling was restricted to post-peak T cell response timepoints. Nearly half of unique spike-specific TCRs reportedly avoided B.1.351 and B.1.1.7 mutated regions. Females outnumbered males among donors, who were mostly white British; clonal diversity was possibly underestimated.

CDR3 length: 15 amino acids. Germline CDR1 is LNHDA and CDR2 is SQIVND (reference sequence). V was trimmed by 4 bases and J by 5 bases, leaving 17 bases between them. This chain uses TRBV19 with TRBJ1-2, with D possibly being TRBD1 (5 bases). The sequencing here drew on peripheral blood, taken on day 0 of AZD1222 vaccination. The clonotype was recovered from an adult in good health. Here the CDR3 reads CASSTNTLGGYGYTF. The CDR3 coding sequence is TGTGCCAGTAGTACCAATACCCTGGGGGGGTATGGCTACACCTTC.